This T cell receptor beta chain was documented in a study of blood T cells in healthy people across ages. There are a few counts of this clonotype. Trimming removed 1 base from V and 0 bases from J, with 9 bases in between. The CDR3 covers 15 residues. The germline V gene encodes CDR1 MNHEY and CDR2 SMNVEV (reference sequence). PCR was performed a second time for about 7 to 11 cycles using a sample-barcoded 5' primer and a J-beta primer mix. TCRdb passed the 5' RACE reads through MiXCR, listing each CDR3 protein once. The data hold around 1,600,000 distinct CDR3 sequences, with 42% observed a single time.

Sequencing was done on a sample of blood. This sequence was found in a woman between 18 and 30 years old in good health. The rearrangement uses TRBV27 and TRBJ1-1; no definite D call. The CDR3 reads CASSLFGQMNTEAFF. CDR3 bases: TGTGCCAGCAGTTTATTCGGCCAGATGAACACTGAAGCTTTCTTT.